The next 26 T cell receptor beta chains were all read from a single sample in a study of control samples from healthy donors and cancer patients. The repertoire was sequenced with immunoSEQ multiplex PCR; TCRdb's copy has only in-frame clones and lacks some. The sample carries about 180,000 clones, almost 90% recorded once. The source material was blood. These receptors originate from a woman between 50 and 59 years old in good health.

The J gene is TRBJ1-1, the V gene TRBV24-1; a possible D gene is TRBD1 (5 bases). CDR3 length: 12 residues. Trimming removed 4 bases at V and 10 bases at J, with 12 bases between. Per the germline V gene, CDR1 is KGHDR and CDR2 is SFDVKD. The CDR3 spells CATSDGALGAFF. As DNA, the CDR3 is TGTGCCACCAGTGACGGGGCGCTAGGAGCTTTCTTT.

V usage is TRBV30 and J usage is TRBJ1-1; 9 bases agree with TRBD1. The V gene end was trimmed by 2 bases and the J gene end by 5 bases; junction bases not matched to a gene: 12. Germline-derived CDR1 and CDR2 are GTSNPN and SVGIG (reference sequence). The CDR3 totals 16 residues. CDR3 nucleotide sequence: TGTGCCTGGAGTTTTCCGGGACAGGGCAGAATGACTGAAGCTTTCTTT. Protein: CAWSFPGQGRMTEAFF. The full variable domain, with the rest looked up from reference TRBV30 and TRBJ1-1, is SQTIHQWPATLVQPVGSPLSLECTVEGTSNPNLYWYRQAAGRGLQLLFYSVGIGQISSEVPQNLSASRPQDRQFILSSKKLLLSDSGFYLCAWSFPGQGRMTEAFFGQGTRLTVV.

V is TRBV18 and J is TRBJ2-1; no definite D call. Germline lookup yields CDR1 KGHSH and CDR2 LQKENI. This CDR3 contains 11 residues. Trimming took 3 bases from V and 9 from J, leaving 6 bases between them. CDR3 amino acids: CASSPVVEQFF. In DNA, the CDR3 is TGTGCCAGCTCACCGGTTGTTGAGCAGTTCTTC.

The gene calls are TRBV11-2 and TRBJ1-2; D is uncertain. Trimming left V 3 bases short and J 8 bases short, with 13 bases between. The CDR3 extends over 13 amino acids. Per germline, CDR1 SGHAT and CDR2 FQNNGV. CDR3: CASSLGPGWGYTF. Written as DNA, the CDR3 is TGTGCCAGCAGCTTGGGTCCGGGGTGGGGCTACACCTTC.

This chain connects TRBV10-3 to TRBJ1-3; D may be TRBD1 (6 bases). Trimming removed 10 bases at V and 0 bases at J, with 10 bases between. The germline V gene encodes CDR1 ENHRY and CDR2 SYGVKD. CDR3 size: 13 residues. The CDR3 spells CATQGHSGNTIYF. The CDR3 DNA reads TGTGCCACACAGGGCCACTCTGGAAACACCATATATTTT.

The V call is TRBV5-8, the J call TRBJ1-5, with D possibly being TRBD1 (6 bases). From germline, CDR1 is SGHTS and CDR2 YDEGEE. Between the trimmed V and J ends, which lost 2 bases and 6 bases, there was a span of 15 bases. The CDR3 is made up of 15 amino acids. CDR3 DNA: TGTGCCAGCAGCTTTGGCAGGGGTTACCGTCAGCCCCAGCATTTT. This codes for CASSFGRGYRQPQHF.

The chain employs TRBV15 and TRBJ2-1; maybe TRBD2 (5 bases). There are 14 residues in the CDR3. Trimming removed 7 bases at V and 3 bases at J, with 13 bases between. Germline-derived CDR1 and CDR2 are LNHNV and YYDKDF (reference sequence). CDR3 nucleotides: TGTGCCACCAACGGGAAGCGCAACTACAATGAGCAGTTCTTC. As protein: CATNGKRNYNEQFF.

The CDR3 region has the DNA TGTGCCAGCAGCTTACTCGACGGACTCTATGGCTACACCTTC. This translates into CASSLLDGLYGYTF. This chain links TRBV7-9 with TRBJ1-2; D unresolved. Deletions cut 2 bases from V and 4 bases from J, with 11 bases between. Germline-derived CDR1 and CDR2 are SEHNR and FQNEAQ (reference sequence). The CDR3 spans 14 residues. Combining the CDR3 with reference TRBV7-9 and TRBJ1-2 gives the whole variable domain DTGVSQNPRHKITKRGQNVTFRCDPISEHNRLYWYRQTLGQGPEFLTYFQNEAQLEKSRLLSDRFSAERPKGSFSTLEIQRTEQGDSAMYLCASSLLDGLYGYTFGSGTRLTVV.

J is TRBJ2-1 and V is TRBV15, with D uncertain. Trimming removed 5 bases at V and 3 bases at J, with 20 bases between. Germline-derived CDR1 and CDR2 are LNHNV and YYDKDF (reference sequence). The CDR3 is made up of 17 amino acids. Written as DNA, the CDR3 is TGTGCCACCAGCGACATCGGTGGGGTTCAATTCTACAATGAGCAGTTCTTC. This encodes CATSDIGGVQFYNEQFF. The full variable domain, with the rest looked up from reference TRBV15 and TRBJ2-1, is DAMVIQNPRYQVTQFGKPVTLSCSQTLNHNVMYWYQQKSSQAPKLLFHYYDKDFNNEADTPDNFQSRRPNTSFCFLDIRSPGLGDTAMYLCATSDIGGVQFYNEQFFGPGTRLTVL.

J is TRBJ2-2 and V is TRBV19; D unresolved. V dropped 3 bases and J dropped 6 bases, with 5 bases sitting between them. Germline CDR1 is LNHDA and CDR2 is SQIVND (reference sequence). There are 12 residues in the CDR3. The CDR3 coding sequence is TGTGCCAGTAGTATCAGTCCCGGGGAGCTGTTTTTT. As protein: CASSISPGELFF.

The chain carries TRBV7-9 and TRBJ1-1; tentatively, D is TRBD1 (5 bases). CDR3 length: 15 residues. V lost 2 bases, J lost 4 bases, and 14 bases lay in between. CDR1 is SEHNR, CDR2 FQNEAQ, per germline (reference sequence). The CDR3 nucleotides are TGTGCCAGCAGCTTAAATTCCGGGGGGATCACTGAAGCTTTCTTT. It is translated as CASSLNSGGITEAFF. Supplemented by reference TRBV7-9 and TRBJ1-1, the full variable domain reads DTGVSQNPRHKITKRGQNVTFRCDPISEHNRLYWYRQTLGQGPEFLTYFQNEAQLEKSRLLSDRFSAERPKGSFSTLEIQRTEQGDSAMYLCASSLNSGGITEAFFGQGTRLTVV.

The CDR3 nucleotides read TGTGCCAGCAGCATCGGACAGGGCACAGATACGCAGTATTTT. Protein product: CASSIGQGTDTQYF. V is TRBV5-5 and J is TRBJ2-3, with 7 bases that match TRBD1. CDR1 is SGHKS, CDR2 YYEKEE, per germline (reference sequence). The CDR3 is made up of 14 amino acids. V lost 4 bases, J lost 1 base, and 3 bases stayed unmatched.

The CDR3 nucleotides are TGCGCCAGCAGCCGAGCGGGGGGGGGCATCTCCTACAATGAGCAGTTCTTC. Protein sequence: CASSRAGGGISYNEQFF. The chain joins TRBV4-1 to TRBJ2-1; 10 positions match TRBD2. From germline, CDR1 is MGHRA and CDR2 YSYEKL. The CDR3 covers 17 residues. The ends lost 4 bases at V and 0 bases at J; junction bases unmatched: 6.

The CDR3 spells CASSYHRGQRGTEAFF. CDR3 in DNA: TGTGCCAGCAGTTACCACAGGGGGCAAAGGGGCACTGAAGCTTTCTTT. The chain recombines TRBV6-6 with TRBJ1-1; TRBD1 matches at 9 bases. The germline V gene encodes CDR1 MNHNY and CDR2 SVGAGI (reference sequence). The J segment lost 4 bases and the V segment lost 2 bases, leaving 8 bases of the junction unmatched. This CDR3 comprises 16 residues.

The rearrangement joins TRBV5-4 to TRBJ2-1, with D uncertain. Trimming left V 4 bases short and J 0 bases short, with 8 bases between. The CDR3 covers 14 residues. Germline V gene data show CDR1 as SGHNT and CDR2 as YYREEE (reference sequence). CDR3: CASSQVVSYNEQFF. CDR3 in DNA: TGTGCCAGCAGCCAGGTTGTCTCCTACAATGAGCAGTTCTTC.

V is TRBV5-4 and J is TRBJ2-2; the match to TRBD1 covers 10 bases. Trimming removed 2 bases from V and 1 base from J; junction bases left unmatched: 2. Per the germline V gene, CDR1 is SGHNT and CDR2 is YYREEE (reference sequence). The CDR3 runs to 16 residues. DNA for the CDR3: TGTGCCAGCAGCTTACGGACAGGGGGGAACACCGGGGAGCTGTTTTTT. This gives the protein CASSLRTGGNTGELFF.

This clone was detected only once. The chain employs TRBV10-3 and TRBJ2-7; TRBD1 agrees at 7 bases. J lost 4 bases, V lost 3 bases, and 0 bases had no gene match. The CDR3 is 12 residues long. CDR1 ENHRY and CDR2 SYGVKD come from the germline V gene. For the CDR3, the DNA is TGTGCCATCAGTGACAGGGGGTACGAGCAGTACTTC. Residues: CAISDRGYEQYF.

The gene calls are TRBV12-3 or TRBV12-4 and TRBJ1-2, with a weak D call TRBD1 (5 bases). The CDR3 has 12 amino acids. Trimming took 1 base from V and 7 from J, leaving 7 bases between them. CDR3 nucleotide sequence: TGTGCCAGCAGTTTAGGAGGGGTTGGCTACACCTTC. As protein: CASSLGGVGYTF.

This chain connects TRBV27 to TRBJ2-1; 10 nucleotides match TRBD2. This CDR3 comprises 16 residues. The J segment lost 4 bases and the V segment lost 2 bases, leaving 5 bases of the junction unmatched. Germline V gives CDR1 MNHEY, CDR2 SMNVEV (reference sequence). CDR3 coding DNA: TGTGCCAGCAGTTTACCCGGGACTAGCGTTTACAATGAGCAGTTCTTC. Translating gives CASSLPGTSVYNEQFF.

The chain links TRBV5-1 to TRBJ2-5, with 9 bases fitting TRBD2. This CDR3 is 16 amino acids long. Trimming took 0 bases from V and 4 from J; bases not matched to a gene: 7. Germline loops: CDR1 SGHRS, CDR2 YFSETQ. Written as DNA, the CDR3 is TGCGCCAGCAGCTTGGGCGGGGGGGCCCTAGGAGAGACCCAGTACTTC. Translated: CASSLGGGALGETQYF.

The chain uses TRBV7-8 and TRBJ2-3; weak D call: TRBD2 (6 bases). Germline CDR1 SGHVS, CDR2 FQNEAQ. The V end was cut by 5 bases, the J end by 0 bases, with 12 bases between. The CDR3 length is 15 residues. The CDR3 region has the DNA TGTGCCAGCAGCCAAGCGGGTCATAGCACAGATACGCAGTATTTT. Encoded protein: CASSQAGHSTDTQYF.

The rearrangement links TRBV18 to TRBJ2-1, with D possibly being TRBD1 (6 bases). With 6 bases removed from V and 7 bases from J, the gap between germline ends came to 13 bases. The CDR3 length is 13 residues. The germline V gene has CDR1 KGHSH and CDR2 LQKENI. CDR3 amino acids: CASSPRGINEQFF. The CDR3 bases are TGTGCCAGCTCCCCGAGGGGGATAAATGAGCAGTTCTTC.

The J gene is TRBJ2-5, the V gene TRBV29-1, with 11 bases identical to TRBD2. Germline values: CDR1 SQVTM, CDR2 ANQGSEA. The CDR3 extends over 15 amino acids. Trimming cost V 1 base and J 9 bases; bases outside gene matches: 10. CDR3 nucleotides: TGCAGCGTTGAAGGTCGGCTAGCGGGAGGCCGGGCCCAGTACTTC. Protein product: CSVEGRLAGGRAQYF.

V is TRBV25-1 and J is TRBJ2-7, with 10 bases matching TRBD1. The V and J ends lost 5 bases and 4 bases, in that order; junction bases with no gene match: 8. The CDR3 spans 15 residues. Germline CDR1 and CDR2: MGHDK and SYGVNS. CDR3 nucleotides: TGTGCCAGCAGTAACCAGGACAGGGGGATATACGAGCAGTACTTC. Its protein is CASSNQDRGIYEQYF.

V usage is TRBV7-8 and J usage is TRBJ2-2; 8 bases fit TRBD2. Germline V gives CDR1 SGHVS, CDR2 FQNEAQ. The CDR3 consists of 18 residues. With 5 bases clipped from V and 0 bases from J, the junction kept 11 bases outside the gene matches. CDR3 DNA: TGTGCCAGCAGCCCTTTAGCGGGGACCAGTACGAACACCGGGGAGCTGTTTTTT. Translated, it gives CASSPLAGTSTNTGELFF.

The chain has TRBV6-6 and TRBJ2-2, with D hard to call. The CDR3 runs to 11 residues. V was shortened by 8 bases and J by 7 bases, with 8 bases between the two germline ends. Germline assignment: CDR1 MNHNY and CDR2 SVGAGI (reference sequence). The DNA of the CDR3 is TGTGCCAGCCTTGATGACGGGGAGCTGTTTTTT. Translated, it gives CASLDDGELFF.